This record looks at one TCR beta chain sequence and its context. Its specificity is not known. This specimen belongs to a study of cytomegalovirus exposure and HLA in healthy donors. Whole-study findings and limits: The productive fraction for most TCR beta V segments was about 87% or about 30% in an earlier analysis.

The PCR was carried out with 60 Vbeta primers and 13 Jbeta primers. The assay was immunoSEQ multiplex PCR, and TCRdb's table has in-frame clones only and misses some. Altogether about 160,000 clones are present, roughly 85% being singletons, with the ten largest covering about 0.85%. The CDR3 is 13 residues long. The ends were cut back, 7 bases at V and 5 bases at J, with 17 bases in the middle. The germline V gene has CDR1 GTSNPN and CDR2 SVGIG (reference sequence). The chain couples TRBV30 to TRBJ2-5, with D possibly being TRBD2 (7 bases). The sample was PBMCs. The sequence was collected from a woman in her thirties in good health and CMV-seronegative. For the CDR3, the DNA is TGTGCCTTCGGTCGGGGGGCCCTGGAGACCCAGTACTTC. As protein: CAFGRGALETQYF.